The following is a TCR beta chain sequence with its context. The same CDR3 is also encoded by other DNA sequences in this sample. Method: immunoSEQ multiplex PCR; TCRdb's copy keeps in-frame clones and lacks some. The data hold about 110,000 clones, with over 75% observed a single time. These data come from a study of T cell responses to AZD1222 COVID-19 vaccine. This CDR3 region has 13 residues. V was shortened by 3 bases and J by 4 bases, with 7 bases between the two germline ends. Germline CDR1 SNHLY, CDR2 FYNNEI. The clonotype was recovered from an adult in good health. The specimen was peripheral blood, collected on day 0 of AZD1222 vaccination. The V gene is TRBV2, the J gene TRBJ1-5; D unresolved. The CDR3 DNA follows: TGTGCCAGCAGTGAGGGTAAGAATCAGCCCCAGCATTTT. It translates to CASSEGKNQPQHF.